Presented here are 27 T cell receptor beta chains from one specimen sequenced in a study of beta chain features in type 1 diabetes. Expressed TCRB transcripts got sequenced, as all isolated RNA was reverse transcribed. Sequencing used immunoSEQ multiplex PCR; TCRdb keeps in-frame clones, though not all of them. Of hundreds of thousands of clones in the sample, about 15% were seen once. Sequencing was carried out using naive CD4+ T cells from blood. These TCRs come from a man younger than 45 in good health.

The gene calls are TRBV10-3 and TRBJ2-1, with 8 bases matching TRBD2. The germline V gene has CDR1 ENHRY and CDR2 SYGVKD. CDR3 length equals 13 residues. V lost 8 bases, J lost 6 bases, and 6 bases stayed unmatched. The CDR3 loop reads CAIGGRPLNEQFF. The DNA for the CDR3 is TGTGCCATCGGCGGGAGGCCTCTCAATGAGCAGTTCTTC.

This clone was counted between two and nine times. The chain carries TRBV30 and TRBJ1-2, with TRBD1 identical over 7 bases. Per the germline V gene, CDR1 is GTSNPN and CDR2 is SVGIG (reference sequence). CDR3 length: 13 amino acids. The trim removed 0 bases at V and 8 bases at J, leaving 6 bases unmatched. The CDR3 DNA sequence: TGTGCCTGGAGTGTAGACAGGGCAAAAGGCTACACCTTC. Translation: CAWSVDRAKGYTF.

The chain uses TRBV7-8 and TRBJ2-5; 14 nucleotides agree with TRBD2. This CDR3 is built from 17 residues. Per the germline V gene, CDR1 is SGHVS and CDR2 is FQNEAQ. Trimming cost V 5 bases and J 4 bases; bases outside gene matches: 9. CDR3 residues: CASSAGTSGSFVETQYF. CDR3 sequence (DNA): TGTGCCAGCAGCGCCGGGACTAGCGGGAGTTTCGTAGAGACCCAGTACTTC.

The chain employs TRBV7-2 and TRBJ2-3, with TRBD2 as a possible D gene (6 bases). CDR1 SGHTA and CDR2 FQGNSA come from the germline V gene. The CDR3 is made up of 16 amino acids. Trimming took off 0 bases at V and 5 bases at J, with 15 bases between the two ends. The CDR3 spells CASSLASPSVRDTQYF. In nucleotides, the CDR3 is TGTGCCAGCAGCTTAGCGAGCCCTAGCGTAAGAGATACGCAGTATTTT.

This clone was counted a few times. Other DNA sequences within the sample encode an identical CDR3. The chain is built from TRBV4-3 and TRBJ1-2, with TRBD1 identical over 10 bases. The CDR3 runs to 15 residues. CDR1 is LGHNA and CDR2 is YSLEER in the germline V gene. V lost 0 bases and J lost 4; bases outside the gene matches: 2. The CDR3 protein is CASSQDRDRGYGYTF. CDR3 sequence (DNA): TGCGCCAGCAGCCAAGATCGGGACAGGGGCTATGGCTACACCTTC.

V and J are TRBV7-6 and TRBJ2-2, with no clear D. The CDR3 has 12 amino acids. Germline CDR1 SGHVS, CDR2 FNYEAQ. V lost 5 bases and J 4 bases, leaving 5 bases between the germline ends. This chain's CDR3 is CASSNLTGELFF. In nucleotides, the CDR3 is TGTGCCAGCAGCAATCTCACCGGGGAGCTGTTTTTT.

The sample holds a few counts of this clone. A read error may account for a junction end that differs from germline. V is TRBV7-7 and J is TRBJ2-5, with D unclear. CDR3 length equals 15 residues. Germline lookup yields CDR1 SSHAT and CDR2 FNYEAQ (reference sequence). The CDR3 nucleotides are TGTGCTAGCAGCCCCGGGCTGGTAATGATGGAGACCCAGTACTTC. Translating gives CASSPGLVMMETQYF.

The DNA for the CDR3 is TGTGCCATCAGTGAGTCGAACCGGGAAGCTTTCTTT. It specifies CAISESNREAFF. The rearrangement joins TRBV10-3 to TRBJ1-1; D not certain. The CDR3 is 12 residues long. The V gene lost 0 bases and the J gene lost 8 bases, with 7 bases spanning the gap. From germline, CDR1 is ENHRY and CDR2 SYGVKD.

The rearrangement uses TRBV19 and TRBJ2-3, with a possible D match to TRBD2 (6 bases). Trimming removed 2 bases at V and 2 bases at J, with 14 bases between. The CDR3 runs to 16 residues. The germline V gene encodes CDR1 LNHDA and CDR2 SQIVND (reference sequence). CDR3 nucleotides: TGTGCCAGTAGTATACTCGGGGGAGAGGTCACAGATACGCAGTATTTT. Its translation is CASSILGGEVTDTQYF.

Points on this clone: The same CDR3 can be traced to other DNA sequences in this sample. The CDR3, as DNA: TGTGCCAGCAGTGAGGCTGCTAGCGGGGGCGAGCAGTACGTC. Protein: CASSEAASGGEQYV. The genes are TRBV25-1 and TRBJ2-7; the match to TRBD2 covers 10 bases. The CDR3 runs to 14 residues. V lost 3 bases, J lost 6 bases, and 5 bases stayed unmatched. Germline CDR1 reads MGHDK; CDR2 reads SYGVNS.

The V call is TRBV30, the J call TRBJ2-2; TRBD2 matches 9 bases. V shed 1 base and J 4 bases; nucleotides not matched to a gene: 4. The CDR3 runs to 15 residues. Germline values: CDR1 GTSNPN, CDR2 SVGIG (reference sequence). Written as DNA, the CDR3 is TGTGCCTGGAGTGCGGGGGGACTAGCCACCGGGGAGCTGTTTTTT. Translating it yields CAWSAGGLATGELFF.

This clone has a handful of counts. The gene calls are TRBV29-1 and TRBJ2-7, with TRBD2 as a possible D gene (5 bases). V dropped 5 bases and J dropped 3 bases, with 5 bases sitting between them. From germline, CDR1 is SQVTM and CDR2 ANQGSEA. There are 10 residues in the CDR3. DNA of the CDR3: TGCAGCGTTCGGGACTACGAGCAGTACTTC. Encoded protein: CSVRDYEQYF.

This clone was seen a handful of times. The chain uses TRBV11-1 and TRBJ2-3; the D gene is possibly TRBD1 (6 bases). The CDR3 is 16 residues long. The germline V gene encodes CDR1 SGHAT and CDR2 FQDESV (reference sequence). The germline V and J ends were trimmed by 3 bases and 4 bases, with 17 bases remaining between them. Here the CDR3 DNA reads TGTGCCAGCAGCTTCACCATCAGGGGCAAGGCAGATACGCAGTATTTT. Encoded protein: CASSFTIRGKADTQYF.

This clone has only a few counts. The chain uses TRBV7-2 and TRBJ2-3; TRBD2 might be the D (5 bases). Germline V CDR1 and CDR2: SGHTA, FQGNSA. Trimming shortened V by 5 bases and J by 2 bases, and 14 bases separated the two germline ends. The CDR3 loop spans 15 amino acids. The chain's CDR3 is CASSPRGRYTDTQYF. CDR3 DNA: TGTGCCAGCAGCCCGAGAGGGCGTTACACAGATACGCAGTATTTT.

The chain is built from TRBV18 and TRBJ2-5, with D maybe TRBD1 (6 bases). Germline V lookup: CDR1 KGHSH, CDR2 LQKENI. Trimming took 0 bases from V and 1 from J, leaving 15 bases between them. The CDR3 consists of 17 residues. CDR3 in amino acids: CASSPPPYRARQETQYF. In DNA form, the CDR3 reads TGTGCCAGCTCACCACCCCCCTACAGGGCCCGCCAAGAGACCCAGTACTTC. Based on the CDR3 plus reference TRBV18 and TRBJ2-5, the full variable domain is NAGVMQNPRHLVRRRGQEARLRCSPMKGHSHVYWYRQLPEEGLKFMVYLQKENIIDESGMPKERFSAEFPKEGPSILRIQQVVRGDSAAYFCASSPPPYRARQETQYFGPGTRLLVL.

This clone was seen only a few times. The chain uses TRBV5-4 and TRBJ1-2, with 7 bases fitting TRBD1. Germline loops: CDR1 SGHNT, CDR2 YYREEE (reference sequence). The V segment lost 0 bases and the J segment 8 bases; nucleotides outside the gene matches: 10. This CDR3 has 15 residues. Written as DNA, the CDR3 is TGTGCCAGCAGCTTGGATAGGGGGCCGGGTGGCGGCTACACCTTC. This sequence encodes CASSLDRGPGGGYTF.

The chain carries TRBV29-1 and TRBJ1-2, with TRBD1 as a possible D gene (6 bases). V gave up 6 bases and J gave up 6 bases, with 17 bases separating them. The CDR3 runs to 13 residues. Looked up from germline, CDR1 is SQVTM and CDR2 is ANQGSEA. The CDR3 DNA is TGCAGCGTCTCGGTGGGGGCTTTCGATGGCTACACCTTC. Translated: CSVSVGAFDGYTF.

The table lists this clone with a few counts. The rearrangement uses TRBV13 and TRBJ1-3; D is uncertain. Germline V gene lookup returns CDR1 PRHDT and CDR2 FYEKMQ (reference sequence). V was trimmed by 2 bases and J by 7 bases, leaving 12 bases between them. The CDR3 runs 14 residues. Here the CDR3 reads CASSLTPLTNTIYF. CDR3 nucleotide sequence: TGTGCCAGCAGCTTAACTCCATTAACGAACACCATATATTTT.

CDR3 coding DNA: TGTGCCAGCAGCTCGGACAGGGGGCGCGAGACCCAGTACTTC. The encoded protein is CASSSDRGRETQYF. The rearrangement uses TRBV7-2 and TRBJ2-5; 11 bases map to TRBD1. J lost 5 bases, V lost 4 bases, and 3 bases had no gene match. CDR3 size: 14 residues. The germline gives CDR1 SGHTA, CDR2 FQGNSA.

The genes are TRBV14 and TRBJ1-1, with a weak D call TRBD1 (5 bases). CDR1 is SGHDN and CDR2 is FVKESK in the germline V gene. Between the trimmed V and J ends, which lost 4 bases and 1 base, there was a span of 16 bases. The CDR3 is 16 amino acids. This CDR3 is CASSPLGRDWNTEAFF. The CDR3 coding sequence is TGTGCCAGCAGCCCCTTGGGCAGGGACTGGAACACTGAAGCTTTCTTT.

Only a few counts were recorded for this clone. CDR3 DNA sequence: TGTGCCAGCAGCGCCTCGGGACTAGCGGGAGGCCTGAACACCGGGGAGCTGTTTTTT. Its translation: CASSASGLAGGLNTGELFF. The chain has TRBV9 and TRBJ2-2; TRBD2 matches 15 bases. J lost 1 base, V lost 3 bases, and 7 bases had no gene match. Per the germline V gene, CDR1 is SGDLS and CDR2 is YYNGEE. CDR3 size: 19 residues.

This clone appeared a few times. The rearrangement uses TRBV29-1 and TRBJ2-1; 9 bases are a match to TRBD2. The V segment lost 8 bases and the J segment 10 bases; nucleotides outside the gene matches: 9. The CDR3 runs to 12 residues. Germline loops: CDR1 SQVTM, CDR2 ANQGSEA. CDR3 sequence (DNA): TGCAGCTGCTACCTAGCGGGAAGCGAGCAGTTCTTC. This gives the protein CSCYLAGSEQFF.

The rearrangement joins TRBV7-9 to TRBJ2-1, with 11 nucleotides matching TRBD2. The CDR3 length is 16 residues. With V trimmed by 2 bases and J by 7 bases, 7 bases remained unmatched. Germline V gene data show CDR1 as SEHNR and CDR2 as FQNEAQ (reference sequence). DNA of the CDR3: TGTGCCAGCAGCTTATTAGCGGGAGGGCCGAGGAATGAGCAGTTCTTC. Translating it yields CASSLLAGGPRNEQFF.

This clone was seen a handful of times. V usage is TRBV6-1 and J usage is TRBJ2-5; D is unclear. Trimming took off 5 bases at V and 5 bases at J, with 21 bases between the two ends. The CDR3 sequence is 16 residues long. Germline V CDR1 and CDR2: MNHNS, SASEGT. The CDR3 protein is CASSQGRLGIQETQYF. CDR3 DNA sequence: TGTGCCAGCAGTCAAGGGCGACTGGGCATCCAGGAGACCCAGTACTTC.

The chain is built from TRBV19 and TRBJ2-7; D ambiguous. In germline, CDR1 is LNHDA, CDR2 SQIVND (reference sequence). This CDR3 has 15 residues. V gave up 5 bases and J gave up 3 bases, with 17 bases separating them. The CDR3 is CASSAGRSPFYEQYV. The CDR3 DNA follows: TGTGCCAGTAGTGCCGGCCGCAGTCCCTTCTACGAGCAGTACGTC.

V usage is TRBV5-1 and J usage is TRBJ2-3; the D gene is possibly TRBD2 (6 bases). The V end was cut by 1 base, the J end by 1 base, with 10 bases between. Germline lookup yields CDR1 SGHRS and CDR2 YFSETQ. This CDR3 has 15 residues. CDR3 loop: CASSLLAGRTDTQYF. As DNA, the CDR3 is TGCGCCAGCAGCTTGCTCGCGGGGCGCACAGATACGCAGTATTTT.

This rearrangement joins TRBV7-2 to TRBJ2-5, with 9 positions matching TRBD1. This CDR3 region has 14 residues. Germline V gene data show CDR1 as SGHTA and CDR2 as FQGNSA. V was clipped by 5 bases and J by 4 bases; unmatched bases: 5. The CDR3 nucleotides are TGTGCCAGCAGCGCTACAGGGGGCAGAGAGACCCAGTACTTC. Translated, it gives CASSATGGRETQYF. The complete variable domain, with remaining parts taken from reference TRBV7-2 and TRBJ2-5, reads GAGVSQSPSNKVTEKGKDVELRCDPISGHTALYWYRQSLGQGLEFLIYFQGNSAPDKSGLPSDRFSAERTGGSVSTLTIQRTQQEDSAVYLCASSATGGRETQYFGPGTRLLVL.